This TCR beta chain was retrieved from a study of Ad26.COV2.S vaccination and SARS-CoV-2 variants. Broader study findings: Vaccinees reportedly had broad spike-specific CD8+ and CD4+ T cell responses. Vaccine recipients and placebo recipients showed similar non-spike TCR breadth.

This clone was detected once. Its antigen is still unknown. Other DNA sequences in this sample translate to the same CDR3. Profiled with immunoSEQ multiplex PCR; TCRdb holds only in-frame clones, not every one. In the table there are 410,000 or so clones, 80% to 95% of which are singletons. Indicated treatment: around 19 received Ad26.COV2.S at low or high dose, single or two shots; about 5 received placebo; per-sample allocation not given. The study sampled participants on day 63 after the first vaccine or placebo injection. An adult of 18-55 years in Boston served as donor. The CDR3 extends over 14 amino acids. The trim removed 3 bases at V and 2 bases at J, leaving 4 bases unmatched. In germline, CDR1 is SGHTA, CDR2 FQGNSA.

The sequence came from a person aged 18-65 years who received the Ad26.COV2.S COVID-19 vaccine or a placebo. This chain connects TRBV7-2 to TRBJ2-7; 7 bases are shared with TRBD2. The starting material was peripheral blood, obtained in a trial of Ad26.COV2.S vaccine versus placebo. The CDR3 loop is CASSFSGGTYEQYF. The DNA of the CDR3 is TGTGCCAGCAGCTTTTCGGGGGGAACCTACGAGCAGTACTTC.